A single sample gave rise to the 20 T cell receptor beta chains below, sequenced in a study of CD8 T cells in ankylosing spondylitis. Study-level results: For ankylosing spondylitis blood, a TCR beta motif of eight or nine highly homologous variants appeared characteristic.

MiXCR, run by TCRdb on the 5' RACE reads, gives a single entry per CDR3 protein. This sample carries roughly 700,000 distinct CDR3 sequences, about 20% of them seen once, and the ten largest clones take 19%. No antigen has been assigned to these receptors. Sequenced input: blood, either unsorted or a sorted T cell fraction (not recorded which). The origin of the receptors is a male donor with ankylosing spondylitis.

The chain employs TRBV2 and TRBJ2-6, with a weak D call TRBD1 (5 bases). Trimming removed 1 base from V and 4 bases from J, with 14 bases in between. The CDR3 has 17 residues. CDR1 and CDR2 (germline): SNHLY, FYNNEI. CDR3 region: CASSEGGSGYGANVLTF. The DNA for the CDR3 is TGTGCCAGCAGTGAAGGAGGATCAGGGTACGGGGCCAACGTCCTGACTTTC. The variable domain in full, completed from reference TRBV2 and TRBJ2-6, reads EPEVTQTPSHQVTQMGQEVILRCVPISNHLYFYWYRQILGQKVEFLVSFYNNEISEKSEIFDDQFSVERPDGSNFTLKIRSTKLEDSAMYFCASSEGGSGYGANVLTFGAGSRLTVL.

This clonotype was seen more than once but under ten times. The chain employs TRBV7-9 and TRBJ1-4; the match to TRBD1 covers 7 bases. Germline CDR1 reads SEHNR; CDR2 reads FQNEAQ (reference sequence). V dropped 1 base and J dropped 7; count of bases not matched to a gene: 9. The CDR3 loop spans 16 amino acids. The CDR3 protein is CASSLGPQGIREKLFF. The CDR3 coding sequence is TGTGCCAGCAGCTTAGGGCCACAGGGGATACGTGAAAAACTGTTTTTT.

V gene TRBV4-3 combines with J gene TRBJ1-6, with D maybe TRBD1 (6 bases). V lost 0 bases to trimming and J lost 2 bases, with 11 bases between them. CDR1 and CDR2 from the germline V gene are LGHNA and YSLEER. This CDR3 has 17 amino acids. In nucleotides, the CDR3 is TGCGCCAGCAGCCAAGATTGGGGGGGCACCTATAATTCACCCCTCCACTTT. As protein: CASSQDWGGTYNSPLHF.

This sequence joins TRBV20-1 and TRBJ1-2, with D possibly matching TRBD1 (6 bases). The V gene lost 2 bases and the J gene lost 10 bases, with 23 bases spanning the gap. The length of the CDR3 is 15 residues. Germline V lookup: CDR1 DFQATT, CDR2 SNEGSKA (reference sequence). CDR3 DNA: TGCAGTGCTAGACAACCAACGACAGGAGTTATGCACTACACCTTC. It is translated as CSARQPTTGVMHYTF.

V is TRBV4-1 and J is TRBJ2-1; 13 nucleotides agree with TRBD2. The CDR3 covers 16 residues. V was pared by 3 bases and J by 5 bases, with 4 bases of the junction left unmatched. Germline V CDR1 and CDR2: MGHRA, YSYEKL. CDR3 residues: CASSQAGTSGNNEQFF. CDR3 in DNA: TGCGCCAGCAGCCAGGCCGGGACTAGCGGGAACAATGAGCAGTTCTTC.

This clonotype occurred many times. This rearrangement joins TRBV20-1 to TRBJ1-4, with 11 bases that match TRBD1. CDR3 length equals 15 residues. The J segment lost 2 bases and the V segment lost 6 bases, leaving 5 bases of the junction unmatched. The germline gives CDR1 DFQATT, CDR2 SNEGSKA (reference sequence). CDR3 in DNA: TGCAGTGCCCGGACAGGGGGCTTTACTAATGAAAAACTGTTTTTT. Its translation: CSARTGGFTNEKLFF.

This clonotype appeared a few times. V and J are TRBV7-8 and TRBJ2-4, with 7 positions matching TRBD2. The CDR3 is 16 residues long. CDR1 and CDR2 from the germline V gene are SGHVS and FQNEAQ. V shed 5 bases and J 2 bases; nucleotides not matched to a gene: 9. DNA for the CDR3: TGTGCCAGCAGCCCCAATTCGGGGGGAACCAAAAACATTCAGTACTTC. Protein product: CASSPNSGGTKNIQYF. The whole variable domain, remainder taken from reference TRBV7-8 and TRBJ2-4, is GAGVSQSPRYKVAKRGQDVALRCDPISGHVSLFWYQQALGQGPEFLTYFQNEAQLDKSGLPSDRFFAERPEGSVSTLKIQRTQQEDSAVYLCASSPNSGGTKNIQYFGAGTRLSVL.

This clonotype was detected only a few times. This chain links TRBV15 with TRBJ2-1; D is unresolved. CDR3 size: 14 residues. Germline V CDR1 and CDR2: LNHNV, YYDKDF (reference sequence). Trimming cost V 3 bases and J 9 bases, with 15 bases left between them. For the CDR3, the DNA is TGTGCCACCAGCAGCCCACCCCAGCCAGTTGAGCAGTTCTTC. Its translation: CATSSPPQPVEQFF.

A single count supports this clonotype. This chain connects TRBV11-2 to TRBJ2-5, with 7 bases fitting TRBD2. Trimming took 0 bases from V and 1 from J; bases not matched to a gene: 11. CDR3 size: 18 residues. CDR1 and CDR2 (germline): SGHAT, FQNNGV. In nucleotides, the CDR3 is TGTGCCAGCAGCTTAGATCTCAGCGGGAAGCGGGGCCAAGAGACCCAGTACTTC. Translating gives CASSLDLSGKRGQETQYF. Combining the CDR3 with reference TRBV11-2 and TRBJ2-5 gives the whole variable domain EAGVAQSPRYKIIEKRQSVAFWCNPISGHATLYWYQQILGQGPKLLIQFQNNGVVDDSQLPKDRFSAERLKGVDSTLKIQPAKLEDSAVYLCASSLDLSGKRGQETQYFGPGTRLLVL.

The chain has TRBV20-1 and TRBJ2-7, with TRBD1 identical over 9 bases. The CDR3 is 12 residues long. Germline-derived CDR1 and CDR2 are DFQATT and SNEGSKA (reference sequence). The chain's CDR3 is CSYRQGVYEQYF. CDR3 in DNA: TGCAGCTACCGACAGGGGGTGTACGAGCAGTACTTC.

Only a few counts were recorded for this clonotype. The rearrangement links TRBV7-9 to TRBJ2-7; 7 bases fit TRBD1. CDR3 size: 14 residues. With V trimmed by 4 bases and J by 3 bases, 6 bases remained unmatched. The V gene's germline CDR1 is SEHNR and CDR2 FQNEAQ (reference sequence). In DNA form, the CDR3 reads TGTGCCAGCAGCTCGACAGGGAAGGGCTACGAGCAGTACTTC. Residues: CASSSTGKGYEQYF.

The chain employs TRBV29-1 and TRBJ2-7, with 13 bases that match TRBD2. Germline CDR1 SQVTM, CDR2 ANQGSEA. V was pared by 4 bases and J by 5 bases, with 5 bases of the junction left unmatched. This CDR3 is built from 14 residues. The CDR3 sequence: CSVVLAGGPHEQYF. The CDR3, as DNA: TGCAGCGTTGTACTAGCGGGAGGGCCCCACGAGCAGTACTTC.

This chain uses TRBV12-3 or TRBV12-4 with TRBJ2-7; 12 nucleotides agree with TRBD1. After removal of 6 bases from V and 5 bases from J, the junction contained 5 bases not matched to a gene. The CDR3 contains 14 residues. Here the CDR3 DNA reads TGTGCCAGCAGCATGGGACAGGGGGCGAACGAGCAGTACTTC. Protein sequence: CASSMGQGANEQYF.

This clonotype occurred a few times. The genes are TRBV6-2 or TRBV6-3 and TRBJ2-3, with D possibly matching TRBD2 (6 bases). Trimming stripped 5 bases from V and 0 bases from J, with 15 bases between. Germline lookup yields CDR1 MNHEY and CDR2 SVGEGT. The CDR3 runs 16 residues. The CDR3 nucleotides are TGTGCCAGCAGTCCCGGTCCTAGCGTTAGCACAGATACGCAGTATTTT. Amino acids: CASSPGPSVSTDTQYF.

In this sample, this clonotype turned up a few times. The J gene is TRBJ1-1, the V gene TRBV7-9; 8 nucleotides match TRBD1. This CDR3 is 15 amino acids long. V shed 5 bases and J 3 bases; nucleotides not matched to a gene: 8. Looked up from germline, CDR1 is SEHNR and CDR2 is FQNEAQ (reference sequence). The CDR3 is CASSPTGVEDTEAFF. CDR3 in DNA: TGTGCCAGCAGCCCGACAGGGGTAGAGGACACTGAAGCTTTCTTT.

The sample holds many counts of this clonotype. V usage is TRBV21-1 and J usage is TRBJ1-2; TRBD1, the D gene given by the table, was not confirmed from the DNA. TRBV21-1 is classified as a pseudogene. The CDR3 is made up of 13 amino acids. Here the CDR3 reads CASSKVRVYGYTF. The CDR3, as DNA: TGTGCCAGCAGCAAAGTCAGGGTCTATGGCTACACCTTC.

In this sample, this clonotype turned up a few times. V gene TRBV7-2 combines with J gene TRBJ2-1; D not resolved. CDR1 is SGHTA, CDR2 FQGNSA, per germline. The CDR3 consists of 15 residues. V dropped 5 bases and J dropped 0 bases, with 11 bases sitting between them. CDR3 nucleotides: TGTGCCAGCAGCGACCGACAAAGCTCCTACAATGAGCAGTTCTTC. Protein sequence: CASSDRQSSYNEQFF.

The J gene is TRBJ2-1, the V gene TRBV7-3, with TRBD2 matching over 14 bases. The CDR3 covers 18 residues. The germline gives CDR1 SGHTA, CDR2 FQGTGA. V shed 11 bases and J 12 bases; nucleotides not matched to a gene: 24. CDR3 region: CALSPPRRLAGGVRGQFF. The DNA of the CDR3 is TGTGCCCTCAGCCCGCCCCGACGACTAGCGGGAGGGGTTCGTGGGCAGTTCTTC.

In this sample, this clonotype turned up a few times. V and J are TRBV7-2 and TRBJ2-1, with TRBD2 identical over 12 bases. In germline, CDR1 is SGHTA, CDR2 FQGNSA. The CDR3 runs to 16 residues. V trimming: 1 base; J trimming: 8 bases; junction bases outside the gene matches: 6. CDR3 nucleotides: TGTGCCAGCAGCTTAGTGGGGGGACTAGCGGGCGATGAGCAGTTCTTC. It is translated as CASSLVGGLAGDEQFF.

This clonotype was observed a handful of times. The chain joins TRBV6-2 or TRBV6-3 to TRBJ2-7; D call uncertain. Germline assignment: CDR1 MNHEY and CDR2 SVGEGT. The CDR3 is made up of 13 amino acids. V was clipped by 2 bases and J by 2 bases, with 7 bases between them. As DNA, the CDR3 is TGTGCCAGCAGTTACGCGACCACCTACGAGCAGTACTTC. Protein product: CASSYATTYEQYF.